Given below is one T cell receptor beta chain in context. The data stem from a study of blood T cell repertoires in COVID-19. Data came from immunoSEQ multiplex PCR; TCRdb stores just in-frame clones and leaves some out. The sample lists approximately 150,000 clones; approximately 85% were seen once. Looked up from germline, CDR1 is SGHRS and CDR2 is YFSETQ. The V gene end was trimmed by 2 bases and the J gene end by 1 base; junction bases not matched to a gene: 1. CDR3 size: 15 residues. Material: peripheral blood. The origin of this receptor is a human donor with acute or convalescent COVID-19. The donor label of this sample is uncertain. The chain combines TRBV5-1 with TRBJ2-2; 8 positions match TRBD2. CDR3 protein: CASSFAGGNTGELFF. CDR3 DNA: TGCGCCAGCAGCTTCGCGGGAGGGAACACCGGGGAGCTGTTTTTT.